These T cell receptor beta chains were read from a single sample in a study of cytomegalovirus exposure and HLA in healthy donors. Profiling relied on immunoSEQ multiplex PCR, and the TCRdb table lists in-frame clones only, not all of them. The sample comprises fewer than 50,000 clones, 66% of which are singletons, and less than 20% rests with the top ten. Sequencing was done on a sample of PBMCs. These receptors all come from a man over 45 in good health and CMV-seropositive. The conserved cysteine and the conserved F or W are not part of the CDR3 here.

V gene | CDR3 protein
TRBV4-2 | ASSQDEEYGYT
TRBV5-1 | ASSAGFNTGELF
TRBV4-3 | ASSFTVGGYTDTQY
TRBV19 | ASSRTGRDEKLF
TRBV27 | ASRFTGTAYGYT
TRBV6-1 | ASSLLTVNEKLF
TRBV7-2 | ASSLQGVPSSYEQY
TRBV27 | ASSAQGNIQY
TRBV7-9 | ASEAVVNTEAF
TRBV19 | ASSINQGAPGYT
TRBV14 | ASSQAGRGEQY
TRBV5-4 | ASSLPGEPQH
TRBV7-2 | ASTAGVVEAF
TRBV7-6 | ASSLLGNTEAF
TRBV7-9 | ASARDRVFGYT
TRBV6-5 | ASSRTVQETQY
TRBV6-6 | ASSPRDRTYEQY
TRBV15 | ATSRLGQGEKLF
TRBV25-1 | ASSAQDRWSEAF
TRBV30 | ASDRGQRANEKLF
TRBV4-1 | ASSQGDRANTEAF
TRBV7-9 | ASILAGGTDTQY
TRBV5-4 | ASSGQANNSPLH
TRBV29-1 | SAAGPSAYNEQF
TRBV10-3 | AISDHRQGNTEAF
TRBV7-2 | ASSFPLGGTNTGELF
TRBV6-1 | ASTEGDRGKAF
TRBV30 | ACRDGGAYGYT
TRBV2 | ASSTTAGSGYT
TRBV5-1 | ASSLGQGAEGYT
TRBV27 | ASSLLAGGGREQY
TRBV5-1 | ASSPSGDTQY
TRBV9 | ASSVEGGSTQY
TRBV7-9 | ASILGAGNTIY
TRBV29-1 | SVEENRNTEAF
TRBV10-3 | AIRGGILNSPLH
TRBV7-6 | ASSLIQGQETQY
TRBV7-2 | ASSPGTSGPRGTQY
TRBV9 | ASSFRQGGYGYT
TRBV5-4 | ASSTDRDHTDTQY
TRBV10-3 | AISAGGGAAGELF
TRBV7-9 | ASSLGDRGRDTEAF
TRBV6-5 | ASSMDSGPYEQY
TRBV7-2 | ASSPRPGEGNTIY
TRBV6-1 | ASRGQNNQPQH
TRBV11-2 | ASSLGEAGTDTQY
TRBV30 | AWMGQGSSYNSPLH
TRBV18 | ASSPREGGQPQH
TRBV7-2 | ASSPGPSYEQY
TRBV7-9 | ASSPAGQASNEKLF